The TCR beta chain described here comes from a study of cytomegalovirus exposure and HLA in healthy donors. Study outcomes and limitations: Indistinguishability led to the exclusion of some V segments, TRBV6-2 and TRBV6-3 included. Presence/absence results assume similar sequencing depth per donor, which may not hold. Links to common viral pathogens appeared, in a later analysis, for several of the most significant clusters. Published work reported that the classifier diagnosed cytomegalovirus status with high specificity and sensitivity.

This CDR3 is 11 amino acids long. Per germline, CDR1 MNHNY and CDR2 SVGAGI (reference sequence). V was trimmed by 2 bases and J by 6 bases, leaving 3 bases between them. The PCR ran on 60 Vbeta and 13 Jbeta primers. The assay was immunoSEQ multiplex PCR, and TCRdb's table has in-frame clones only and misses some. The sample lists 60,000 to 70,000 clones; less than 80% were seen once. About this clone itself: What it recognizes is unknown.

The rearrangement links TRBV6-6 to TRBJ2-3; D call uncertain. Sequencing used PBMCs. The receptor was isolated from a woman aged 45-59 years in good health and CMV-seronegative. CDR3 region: CASSYGDTQYF. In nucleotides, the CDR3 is TGTGCCAGCAGTTACGGCGATACGCAGTATTTT.